This T cell receptor beta chain was captured in a study of shared clonotypes between healthy human individuals. Sequenced by immunoSEQ multiplex PCR; TCRdb stores in-frame clones only, minus some. Of about 610,000 clones listed, approximately 96% are singletons. The length of the CDR3 is 11 residues. Deletions cut 2 bases from V and 4 bases from J, with 3 bases between. Germline loops: CDR1 SGHKS, CDR2 YYEKEE (reference sequence). Broader study findings: Against clonotypes common to all four donors, non-shared ones had lower generation probabilities. Large depth notwithstanding, sorted-subset sequencing proved incomplete by rarefaction.

The naive CD8 fraction comprised CD45RO-negative cells positively selected for CCR7 and excluded terminally differentiated effector memory CD45RA+ cells. Notes on this clone: Its antigen is as yet unknown.

The J gene is TRBJ1-1, the V gene TRBV5-5; D call uncertain. This clonotype was sampled from a woman aged 30 to 39 in good health. Sequencing was carried out using naive CD8+ T cells sorted from blood. CDR3 nucleotide sequence: TGTGCCAGCAGCTTTGGCACTGAAGCTTTCTTT. Amino acid sequence: CASSFGTEAFF.